A single sample is the source of the 2 T cell receptor beta chains below, sequenced in a study of blood T cell repertoires in COVID-19. Profiled with immunoSEQ multiplex PCR; TCRdb holds only in-frame clones, not every one. The table records about 120,000 clones, roughly 90% of them present only once. The sample consisted of peripheral blood. The receptors originated from a man aged 70 or older who had recovered from COVID-19.

The chain combines TRBV27 with TRBJ2-6; D call uncertain. Germline values: CDR1 MNHEY, CDR2 SMNVEV (reference sequence). Trimming pared 6 bases from V and 0 bases from J, leaving 6 bases between. The CDR3 totals 14 residues. The CDR3 sequence: CASRQFSGANVLTF. The CDR3 DNA sequence: TGTGCCAGCAGACAGTTCTCTGGGGCCAACGTCCTGACTTTC.

The gene calls are TRBV6-5 and TRBJ2-3, with 8 bases aligning to TRBD2. The CDR3 spans 14 residues. With 5 bases clipped from V and 6 bases from J, the junction kept 7 bases outside the gene matches. Germline lookup yields CDR1 MNHEY and CDR2 SVGAGI. CDR3 loop: CASSTRLARDTQYF. In DNA, the CDR3 is TGTGCCAGCAGTACCAGACTAGCGAGGGATACGCAGTATTTT.